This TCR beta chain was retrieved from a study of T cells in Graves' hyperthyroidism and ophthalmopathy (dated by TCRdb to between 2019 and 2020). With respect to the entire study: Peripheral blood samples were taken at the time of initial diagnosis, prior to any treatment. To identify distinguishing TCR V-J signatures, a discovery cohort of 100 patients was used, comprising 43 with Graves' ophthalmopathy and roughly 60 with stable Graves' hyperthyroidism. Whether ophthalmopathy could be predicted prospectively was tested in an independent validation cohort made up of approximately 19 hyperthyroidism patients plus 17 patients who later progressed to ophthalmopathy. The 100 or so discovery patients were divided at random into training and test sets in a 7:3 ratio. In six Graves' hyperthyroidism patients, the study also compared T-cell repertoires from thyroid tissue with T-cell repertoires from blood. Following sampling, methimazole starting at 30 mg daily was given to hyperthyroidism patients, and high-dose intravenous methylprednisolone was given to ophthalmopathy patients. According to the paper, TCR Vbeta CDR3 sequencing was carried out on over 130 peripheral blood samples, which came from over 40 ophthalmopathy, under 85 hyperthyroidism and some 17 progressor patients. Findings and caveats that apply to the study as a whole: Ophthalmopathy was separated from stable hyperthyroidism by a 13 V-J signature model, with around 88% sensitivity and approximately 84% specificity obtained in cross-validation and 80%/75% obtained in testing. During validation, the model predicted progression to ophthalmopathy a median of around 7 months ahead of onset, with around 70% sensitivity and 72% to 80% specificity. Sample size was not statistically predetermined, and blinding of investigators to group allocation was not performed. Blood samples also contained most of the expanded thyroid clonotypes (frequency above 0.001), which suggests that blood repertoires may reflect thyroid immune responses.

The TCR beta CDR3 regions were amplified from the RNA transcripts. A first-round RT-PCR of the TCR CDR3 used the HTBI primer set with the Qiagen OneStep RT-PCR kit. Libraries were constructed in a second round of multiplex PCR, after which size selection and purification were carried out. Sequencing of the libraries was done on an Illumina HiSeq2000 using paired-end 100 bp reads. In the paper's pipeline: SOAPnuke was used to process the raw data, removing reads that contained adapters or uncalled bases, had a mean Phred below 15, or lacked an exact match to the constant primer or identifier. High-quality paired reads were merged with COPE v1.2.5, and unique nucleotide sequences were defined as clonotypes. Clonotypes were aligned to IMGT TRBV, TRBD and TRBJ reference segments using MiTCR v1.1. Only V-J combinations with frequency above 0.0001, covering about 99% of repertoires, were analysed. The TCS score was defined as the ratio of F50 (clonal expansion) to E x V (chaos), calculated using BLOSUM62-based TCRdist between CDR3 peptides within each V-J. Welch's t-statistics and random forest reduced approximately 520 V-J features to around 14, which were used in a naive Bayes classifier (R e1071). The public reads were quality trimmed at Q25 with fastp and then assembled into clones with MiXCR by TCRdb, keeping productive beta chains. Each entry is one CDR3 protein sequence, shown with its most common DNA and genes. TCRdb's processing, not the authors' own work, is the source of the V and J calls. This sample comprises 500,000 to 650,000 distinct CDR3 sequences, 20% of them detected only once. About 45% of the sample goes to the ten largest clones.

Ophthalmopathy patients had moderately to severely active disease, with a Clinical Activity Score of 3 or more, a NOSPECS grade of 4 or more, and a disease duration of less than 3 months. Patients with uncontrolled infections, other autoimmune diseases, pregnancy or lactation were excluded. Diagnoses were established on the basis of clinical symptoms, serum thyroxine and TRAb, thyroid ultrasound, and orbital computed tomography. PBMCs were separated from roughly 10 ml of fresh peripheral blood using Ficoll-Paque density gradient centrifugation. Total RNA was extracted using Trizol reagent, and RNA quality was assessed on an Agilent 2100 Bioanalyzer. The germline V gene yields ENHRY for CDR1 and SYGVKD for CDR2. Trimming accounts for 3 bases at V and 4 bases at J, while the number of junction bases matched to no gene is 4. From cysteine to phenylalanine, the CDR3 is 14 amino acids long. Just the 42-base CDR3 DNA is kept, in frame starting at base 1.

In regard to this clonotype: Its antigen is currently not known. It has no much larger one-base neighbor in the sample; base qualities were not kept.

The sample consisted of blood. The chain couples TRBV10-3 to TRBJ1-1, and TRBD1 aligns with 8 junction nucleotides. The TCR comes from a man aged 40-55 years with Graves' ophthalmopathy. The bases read TGTGCCATCAGTGAACCCCAGGGGGCCACTGAAGCTTTCTTT. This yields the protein CAISEPQGATEAFF.